The rows below give T cell receptor beta chains drawn from one sample of a study of blood T cell repertoires in COVID-19. Using immunoSEQ multiplex PCR, the repertoire was profiled, and TCRdb retains in-frame clones only, with some absent. Of about 190,000 clones listed, approximately 79% are singletons. The sequenced sample consisted of peripheral blood. Receptors originate from a man over 45 who had recovered from COVID-19. Both conserved end residues are part of each CDR3. Each record gives: J gene, clone size, V gene, D gene, CDR3 DNA, CDR3 protein. The D gene is left open where the match is weak. The size field is filled for only some rows; it gives once, few, many or a size class.

j_call: TRBJ1-2
clone_size: .
v_call: TRBV19
d_call: TRBD1
cdr3_nt: TGTGCCAGTAGTATCAGTACAGGGGGATCTGGCTACACCTTC
cdr3_aa: CASSISTGGSGYTF

j_call: TRBJ2-3
clone_size: .
v_call: TRBV11-2
d_call: TRBD2
cdr3_nt: TGTGCCAGCAGCTTAGCGCTAGCGGGAGGGTCAGATACGCAGTATTTT
cdr3_aa: CASSLALAGGSDTQYF

j_call: TRBJ1-1
clone_size: .
v_call: TRBV9
d_call: TRBD1
cdr3_nt: TGTGCCAGCAGCGAGACAGGGGGCACTGAAGCTTTCTTT
cdr3_aa: CASSETGGTEAFF

j_call: TRBJ1-6
clone_size: .
v_call: TRBV7-9
d_call: .
cdr3_nt: TGTGCCAGCAGCTTAGGGACAGCGGATAATTCACCCCTCCACTTT
cdr3_aa: CASSLGTADNSPLHF

j_call: TRBJ1-1
clone_size: .
v_call: TRBV4-2
d_call: .
cdr3_nt: TGTGCCAGCAAGACCGACGCAGGGAACACTGAAGCTTTCTTT
cdr3_aa: CASKTDAGNTEAFF

j_call: TRBJ2-7
clone_size: .
v_call: TRBV11-2
d_call: TRBD1
cdr3_nt: TGTGCCAGCAGCATACGGACAGGGGGCAACGAGCAGTACTTC
cdr3_aa: CASSIRTGGNEQYF

j_call: TRBJ1-4
clone_size: .
v_call: TRBV5-6
d_call: TRBD1
cdr3_nt: TGTGCCAGCAGCTTGGAAGGGACAGGGGCTGAAAAACTGTTTTTT
cdr3_aa: CASSLEGTGAEKLFF

j_call: TRBJ1-2
clone_size: .
v_call: TRBV6-1
d_call: TRBD1
cdr3_nt: TGTGCCAGCAGTGCGACTTTTGGACAGGGCCACTATGGCTACACCTTC
cdr3_aa: CASSATFGQGHYGYTF

j_call: TRBJ1-5
clone_size: .
v_call: TRBV4-2
d_call: .
cdr3_nt: TGTGCCAGCAGCCAAGAGGACAGTTATAGCAATCAGCCCCAGCATTTT
cdr3_aa: CASSQEDSYSNQPQHF

j_call: TRBJ1-1
clone_size: few
v_call: TRBV5-1
d_call: .
cdr3_nt: TGCGCCAGCAGCTGGGGCCGTGTCAGCATGAACACTGAAGCTTTCTTT
cdr3_aa: CASSWGRVSMNTEAFF

j_call: TRBJ2-7
clone_size: .
v_call: TRBV7-8
d_call: TRBD2
cdr3_nt: TGTGCCAGCAGCTTAGTTGCTCTACCGGGACTAGCGGGCTACGAGCAGTACTTC
cdr3_aa: CASSLVALPGLAGYEQYF

j_call: TRBJ2-2
clone_size: .
v_call: TRBV18
d_call: .
cdr3_nt: TGTGCCAGCTCACCAATGCAGGTGAACACCGGGGAGCTGTTTTTT
cdr3_aa: CASSPMQVNTGELFF

j_call: TRBJ1-5
clone_size: .
v_call: TRBV27
d_call: .
cdr3_nt: TGTGCCAGCAGCAGATTTTTGGGGACATCTAGCAATCAGCCCCAGCATTTT
cdr3_aa: CASSRFLGTSSNQPQHF

j_call: TRBJ1-5
clone_size: .
v_call: TRBV30
d_call: .
cdr3_nt: TGTGCCTGGAGTGAAGGGAGGTATCAGCCCCAGCATTTT
cdr3_aa: CAWSEGRYQPQHF

j_call: TRBJ2-3
clone_size: .
v_call: TRBV18
d_call: .
cdr3_nt: TGTGCCAGCTCACTACCTACTAGAGGAACAGATACGCAGTATTTT
cdr3_aa: CASSLPTRGTDTQYF

j_call: TRBJ1-2
clone_size: few
v_call: TRBV23-1
d_call: TRBD1
cdr3_nt: TGCGCCAGCAGCCGGTATATTACAGGGGCCCTTTTGAGGGGCTACACCTTC
cdr3_aa: CASSRYITGALLRGYTF

j_call: TRBJ2-3
clone_size: .
v_call: TRBV13
d_call: TRBD1
cdr3_nt: TGTGCCAGCAGCTCCGGGGACAGGGCTAATACGCAGTATTTT
cdr3_aa: CASSSGDRANTQYF

j_call: TRBJ1-6
clone_size: few
v_call: TRBV28
d_call: .
cdr3_nt: TGTGCCAGCACCTCCGAGTCACCCCTCCACTTT
cdr3_aa: CASTSESPLHF

j_call: TRBJ2-7
clone_size: once
v_call: TRBV18
d_call: TRBD2
cdr3_nt: TGTGCCAGCTCACCCGCTCTGGCGGGAGGGAACGAGCAGTACTTC
cdr3_aa: CASSPALAGGNEQYF

j_call: TRBJ1-2
clone_size: once
v_call: TRBV5-1
d_call: TRBD1
cdr3_nt: TGCGCCAGCAGCCCTGCAGGGGGCGGATTTACCGATGGCTACACCTTC
cdr3_aa: CASSPAGGGFTDGYTF

j_call: TRBJ2-1
clone_size: .
v_call: TRBV7-9
d_call: TRBD2
cdr3_nt: TGTGCCAGCAGCTTAGCAGCGGGAGAATACAATGAGCAGTTCTTC
cdr3_aa: CASSLAAGEYNEQFF

j_call: TRBJ2-2
clone_size: .
v_call: TRBV24-1
d_call: TRBD2
cdr3_nt: TGTGCCACCAGTGACCCTGGACTAGCGGGAGGCGGGGAGCTGTTTTTT
cdr3_aa: CATSDPGLAGGGELFF

j_call: TRBJ2-7
clone_size: .
v_call: TRBV10-3
d_call: TRBD1
cdr3_nt: TGTGCCATCAGGGGGTCCGGGACAGGGATATACGAGCAGTACTTC
cdr3_aa: CAIRGSGTGIYEQYF

j_call: TRBJ1-2
clone_size: .
v_call: TRBV7-9
d_call: TRBD1
cdr3_nt: TGTGCCAGCAGCTCTGAACGGACAGGGGGGGAAGGCTACACCTTC
cdr3_aa: CASSSERTGGEGYTF

j_call: TRBJ2-1
clone_size: .
v_call: TRBV2
d_call: .
cdr3_nt: TGTGCCAGCAGTGTACAGGGACGAGGGAAGCAGTTCTTC
cdr3_aa: CASSVQGRGKQFF

j_call: TRBJ2-1
clone_size: .
v_call: TRBV4-1
d_call: .
cdr3_nt: TGCGCCAGCAGCCAGCCGTCCCGACTAGTCGGGCAGTTCTTC
cdr3_aa: CASSQPSRLVGQFF

j_call: TRBJ1-5
clone_size: few
v_call: TRBV5-5
d_call: .
cdr3_nt: TGTGCCAGCAGCTTGGAGGAAGGGGAGGTCAATCAGCCCCAGCATTTT
cdr3_aa: CASSLEEGEVNQPQHF

j_call: TRBJ2-3
clone_size: once
v_call: TRBV9
d_call: .
cdr3_nt: TGTGCCAGCAGCGTTGCCGGGAGCACAGATACGCAGTATTTT
cdr3_aa: CASSVAGSTDTQYF

j_call: TRBJ2-2
clone_size: .
v_call: TRBV3-1/TRBV3-2
d_call: TRBD1
cdr3_nt: TGTGCCAGCAGCCAGATACAGGGGGTCCCCACCGGGGAGCTGTTTTTT
cdr3_aa: CASSQIQGVPTGELFF

j_call: TRBJ1-4
clone_size: .
v_call: TRBV27
d_call: .
cdr3_nt: TGTGCCAGCAGACATAGGGCGGGTAACGAAAAACTGTTTTTT
cdr3_aa: CASRHRAGNEKLFF

j_call: TRBJ2-2
clone_size: .
v_call: TRBV19
d_call: TRBD2
cdr3_nt: TGTGCCAGTAGTAAACTTAGCGGGAGAGGCACCGGGGAGCTGTTTTTT
cdr3_aa: CASSKLSGRGTGELFF